The rows below give T cell receptor beta chains drawn from one sample of a study of blood T cell repertoires in COVID-19. Measured with immunoSEQ multiplex PCR; TCRdb has only the in-frame clones, and not every one. The data show about 120,000 clones, roughly 83% seen once. Sequencing was performed on peripheral blood. Receptors originate from a man aged 25-40 years with acute or convalescent COVID-19. CDR3s include the opening cysteine and the closing phenylalanine or tryptophan. A D gene is named only where the DNA matches it firmly. Clone size is given for some rows only: seen once, a few or many times, or a class if the clone is expanded.

V gene: TRBV6-5
D gene: .
clone size: .
J gene: TRBJ2-1
CDR3 DNA: TGTGCCAGCAGTTACTCCACAGACAATGAGCAGTTCTTC
CDR3 protein: CASSYSTDNEQFF

V gene: TRBV9
D gene: TRBD2
clone size: .
J gene: TRBJ2-5
CDR3 DNA: TGTGCCAGCAGCGCCGGACTAGCGGGAGAGACCCAGTACTTC
CDR3 protein: CASSAGLAGETQYF

V gene: TRBV2
D gene: .
clone size: .
J gene: TRBJ2-2
CDR3 DNA: TGTGCCAGCAGACTCCTGGACACCGGGGAGCTGTTTTTT
CDR3 protein: CASRLLDTGELFF

V gene: TRBV6-5
D gene: .
clone size: .
J gene: TRBJ1-2
CDR3 DNA: TGTGCCAGCAGTAATACAGGGCGGTATGGCTACACCTTC
CDR3 protein: CASSNTGRYGYTF

V gene: TRBV5-6
D gene: TRBD1
clone size: .
J gene: TRBJ2-3
CDR3 DNA: TGTGCCAGCAGCTGGGGGACAGGGGGCTACACAGATACGCAGTATTTT
CDR3 protein: CASSWGTGGYTDTQYF

V gene: TRBV4-1
D gene: .
clone size: .
J gene: TRBJ2-1
CDR3 DNA: TGCGCCAGCAGCCAAGACCCCGGGACACTGTGGGATGAGCAGTTCTTC
CDR3 protein: CASSQDPGTLWDEQFF

V gene: TRBV4-1
D gene: TRBD2
clone size: .
J gene: TRBJ2-1
CDR3 DNA: TGCGCCAGCAGCCAAGATGGGACTAGCGGGAGGGCCTCCAATGAGCAGTTCTTC
CDR3 protein: CASSQDGTSGRASNEQFF

V gene: TRBV4-2
D gene: TRBD1
clone size: .
J gene: TRBJ2-7
CDR3 DNA: TGTGCCAGCAGCCAACTATTAACTGGGGACAGGACCTACGAGCAGTACTTC
CDR3 protein: CASSQLLTGDRTYEQYF

V gene: TRBV12-3/TRBV12-4
D gene: .
clone size: .
J gene: TRBJ1-2
CDR3 DNA: TGTGCCAGCACCTTAGGGGGGGTGGATGGCTACACCTTC
CDR3 protein: CASTLGGVDGYTF

V gene: TRBV7-9
D gene: .
clone size: .
J gene: TRBJ1-1
CDR3 DNA: TGTGCCAGCAGCTTGCGGGGGACTGAAGCTTTCTTT
CDR3 protein: CASSLRGTEAFF

V gene: TRBV9
D gene: .
clone size: .
J gene: TRBJ1-1
CDR3 DNA: TGTGCCAGCAGCGTATCAGCGCGGGGCACTGAAGCTTTCTTT
CDR3 protein: CASSVSARGTEAFF

V gene: TRBV2
D gene: TRBD2
clone size: .
J gene: TRBJ2-7
CDR3 DNA: TGTGCCAGCAGTGTCGCTAGCGGGGGTTACGAGCAGTACTTC
CDR3 protein: CASSVASGGYEQYF

V gene: TRBV9
D gene: TRBD1
clone size: many
J gene: TRBJ2-1
CDR3 DNA: TGTGCCAGCAGCGTCGCCGGGACAGGGTACAATGAGCAGTTCTTC
CDR3 protein: CASSVAGTGYNEQFF

V gene: TRBV6-6
D gene: TRBD1
clone size: .
J gene: TRBJ2-7
CDR3 DNA: TGTGCCAGCAGTTACCGCCGGGACAGGTCCTACGAGCAGTACTTC
CDR3 protein: CASSYRRDRSYEQYF

V gene: TRBV11-2
D gene: TRBD2
clone size: .
J gene: TRBJ2-5
CDR3 DNA: TGTGCCAGCAGCCTGATGGGGGGGAGTCGAGAGACCCAGTACTTC
CDR3 protein: CASSLMGGSRETQYF

V gene: TRBV5-5
D gene: .
clone size: few
J gene: TRBJ1-3
CDR3 DNA: TGTGCCAGCAGCTTTAGCTCTGGAAACACCATATATTTT
CDR3 protein: CASSFSSGNTIYF

V gene: TRBV6-2/TRBV6-3
D gene: .
clone size: .
J gene: TRBJ2-2
CDR3 DNA: TGTGCCAGCAGTCTATACAGGGTGAACACCGGGGAGCTGTTTTTT
CDR3 protein: CASSLYRVNTGELFF

V gene: TRBV4-3
D gene: TRBD2
clone size: .
J gene: TRBJ2-1
CDR3 DNA: TGCGCCAGCAGCCAAGATGCTAGCGGGGGCCTCACCTACAATGAGCAGTTCTTC
CDR3 protein: CASSQDASGGLTYNEQFF

V gene: TRBV30
D gene: TRBD1
clone size: .
J gene: TRBJ1-6
CDR3 DNA: TGTGCCTGGACCCCGACAGGGAACTCCTATAATTCACCCCTCCACTTT
CDR3 protein: CAWTPTGNSYNSPLHF

V gene: TRBV5-8
D gene: TRBD1
clone size: .
J gene: TRBJ1-1
CDR3 DNA: TGTGCCAGCAGCGGGACAGGGGATTTGGCTTTCTTT
CDR3 protein: CASSGTGDLAFF

V gene: TRBV5-4
D gene: TRBD2
clone size: .
J gene: TRBJ2-3
CDR3 DNA: TGTGCCAGCAGCTTGGGGCGGGGGGAAACAGATACGCAGTATTTT
CDR3 protein: CASSLGRGETDTQYF

V gene: TRBV11-2
D gene: TRBD1
clone size: once
J gene: TRBJ1-2
CDR3 DNA: TGTGCCAGCAGCCCGAGGGGGACAGGGATCGGCTATGGCTACACCTTC
CDR3 protein: CASSPRGTGIGYGYTF

V gene: TRBV7-6
D gene: TRBD2
clone size: .
J gene: TRBJ2-3
CDR3 DNA: TGTGCCAGCAGCCGTCCCGGGACTAGCGGAGATACGCAGTATTTT
CDR3 protein: CASSRPGTSGDTQYF

V gene: TRBV19
D gene: .
clone size: .
J gene: TRBJ1-2
CDR3 DNA: TGTGCCAGTATCCTTACAGGGTTGGACTATGGCTACACCTTC
CDR3 protein: CASILTGLDYGYTF

V gene: TRBV18
D gene: TRBD2
clone size: .
J gene: TRBJ2-3
CDR3 DNA: TGTGCCAGCTCACCTGGGACTAGCGGGCTCACAGATACGCAGTATTTT
CDR3 protein: CASSPGTSGLTDTQYF

V gene: TRBV14
D gene: TRBD1
clone size: .
J gene: TRBJ1-6
CDR3 DNA: TGTGCCAGCAGCCAGAAGACAGGGCTGCAGAATTCACCCCTCCACTTT
CDR3 protein: CASSQKTGLQNSPLHF

V gene: TRBV19
D gene: .
clone size: .
J gene: TRBJ1-5
CDR3 DNA: TGTGCCAGTAGTACGGGGGATGTTAGCAATCAGCCCCAGCATTTT
CDR3 protein: CASSTGDVSNQPQHF

V gene: TRBV15
D gene: TRBD1
clone size: .
J gene: TRBJ1-2
CDR3 DNA: TGTGCCACCAGCAGAGGGGACAGCTCCTATGGCTACACCTTC
CDR3 protein: CATSRGDSSYGYTF

V gene: TRBV4-1
D gene: .
clone size: .
J gene: TRBJ1-1
CDR3 DNA: TGCGCCAGCAGCCAGGGCCCCGGGGACACTGAAGCTTTCTTT
CDR3 protein: CASSQGPGDTEAFF

V gene: TRBV19
D gene: .
clone size: .
J gene: TRBJ2-3
CDR3 DNA: TGTGCCAGTAGTATTGGGGGGGCCGTTGAAGATACGCAGTATTTT
CDR3 protein: CASSIGGAVEDTQYF

V gene: TRBV5-4
D gene: TRBD1
clone size: .
J gene: TRBJ1-4
CDR3 DNA: TGTGCCAGCGGGGGACAGGGTACCGGTAATGAAAAACTGTTTTTT
CDR3 protein: CASGGQGTGNEKLFF

V gene: TRBV2
D gene: TRBD2
clone size: .
J gene: TRBJ2-1
CDR3 DNA: TGTGCCAGCAGTCCAGAAGGACTAGCGGGATCCAATGAGCAGTTCTTC
CDR3 protein: CASSPEGLAGSNEQFF

V gene: TRBV6-1
D gene: .
clone size: .
J gene: TRBJ1-1
CDR3 DNA: TGTGCCAGCAGTGAACCAGGGCGGAACACTGAAGCTTTCTTT
CDR3 protein: CASSEPGRNTEAFF

V gene: TRBV19
D gene: .
clone size: once
J gene: TRBJ1-1
CDR3 DNA: TGTGCCAGTAGTTGGCGAGACAGGCCCAACACTGAAGCTTTCTTT
CDR3 protein: CASSWRDRPNTEAFF

V gene: TRBV7-2
D gene: TRBD1
clone size: .
J gene: TRBJ1-5
CDR3 DNA: TGTGCCAGCAGCTTACGACGACAGGGAAACAATCAGCCCCAGCATTTT
CDR3 protein: CASSLRRQGNNQPQHF

V gene: TRBV7-6
D gene: .
clone size: .
J gene: TRBJ2-2
CDR3 DNA: TGTGCCAGCAGCTTATCTAAAGGACAACTGGAGCTGTTTTTT
CDR3 protein: CASSLSKGQLELFF

V gene: TRBV11-2
D gene: .
clone size: few
J gene: TRBJ2-2
CDR3 DNA: TGTGCCAGCAGCGTATCTCGGGCCGGGGAGCTGTTTTTT
CDR3 protein: CASSVSRAGELFF

V gene: TRBV5-1
D gene: TRBD1
clone size: .
J gene: TRBJ1-4
CDR3 DNA: TGCGCCAGCAGCCTCCGACAGGGTGGGAATGAAAAACTGTTTTTT
CDR3 protein: CASSLRQGGNEKLFF

V gene: TRBV7-9
D gene: .
clone size: .
J gene: TRBJ1-4
CDR3 DNA: TGTGCCAGCAGCCTAGATGCCCAGGGTACTGAAAAACTGTTTTTT
CDR3 protein: CASSLDAQGTEKLFF

V gene: TRBV30
D gene: .
clone size: few
J gene: TRBJ2-7
CDR3 DNA: TGTGCCTGGAAGCGTGACAGGAGATCCTACGAGCAGTACTTC
CDR3 protein: CAWKRDRRSYEQYF

V gene: TRBV28
D gene: .
clone size: .
J gene: TRBJ1-5
CDR3 DNA: TGTGCCAGCAGTTTGGGGCAGGGATTTTTACCCCAGCATTTT
CDR3 protein: CASSLGQGFLPQHF

V gene: TRBV9
D gene: .
clone size: .
J gene: TRBJ1-2
CDR3 DNA: TGTGCCAGCAGCGTAGGGGCAGAAGTTGGCTACACCTTC
CDR3 protein: CASSVGAEVGYTF

V gene: TRBV4-2
D gene: .
clone size: .
J gene: TRBJ2-1
CDR3 DNA: TGTGCCAGCAGCCAAGACAGAAATGAGCAGTTCTTC
CDR3 protein: CASSQDRNEQFF

V gene: TRBV7-8
D gene: TRBD2
clone size: .
J gene: TRBJ2-3
CDR3 DNA: TGTGCCAGCAGCTTAGTTTGGCTAGCGGGGGGGCCGGGAGATACGCAGTATTTT
CDR3 protein: CASSLVWLAGGPGDTQYF

V gene: TRBV11-2
D gene: TRBD1
clone size: .
J gene: TRBJ1-6
CDR3 DNA: TGTGCCAGCAGCCTGGGCGGGACAGGGAGTTCACCCCTCCACTTT
CDR3 protein: CASSLGGTGSSPLHF

V gene: TRBV2
D gene: TRBD1
clone size: .
J gene: TRBJ1-2
CDR3 DNA: TGTGCCAGCAGGCGACCCGGGACAGGGTATGGCTACACCTTC
CDR3 protein: CASRRPGTGYGYTF

V gene: TRBV30
D gene: .
clone size: .
J gene: TRBJ1-1
CDR3 DNA: TGTGCCTGGACAGGGTTGGGGACTGAAGCTTTCTTT
CDR3 protein: CAWTGLGTEAFF

V gene: TRBV27
D gene: TRBD1
clone size: once
J gene: TRBJ2-5
CDR3 DNA: TGTGCCAGCAGTTCTCTCAGGACAGGGACCTTCAAAGAGACCCAGTACTTC
CDR3 protein: CASSSLRTGTFKETQYF

V gene: TRBV6-1
D gene: TRBD1
clone size: .
J gene: TRBJ1-2
CDR3 DNA: TGTGCCAGCAGTGGACTGACCGGGACAGGGCTTAACTATGGCTACACCTTC
CDR3 protein: CASSGLTGTGLNYGYTF

V gene: TRBV13
D gene: TRBD1
clone size: once
J gene: TRBJ1-3
CDR3 DNA: TGTGCCAGCAGCCTCGGGACAGGGGCTGGAAACACCATATATTTT
CDR3 protein: CASSLGTGAGNTIYF